This T cell receptor (beta chain) was sequenced in a study of spatial heterogeneity in lung cancer. Study as a whole: Matched bulk RNA-seq provided a T cell module score, and TCR transcript counts in tumor regions correlated strongly with it. General study points: Approximate estimated coverage of tumor T cells amounted to approximately 6.8% for alpha and approximately 12% for beta chains. Tumor mutation counts were tracked by expanded intratumoral alpha and beta TCR counts.

The time point here: sample taken at primary tumor resection. Samples were obtained from about 75 donors, all untreated early-stage non-small cell lung cancer patients. TCRs were sequenced from unsorted whole RNA of tumor, nontumor lung or PBMC. MiXCR, run by TCRdb on the 5' RACE reads, gives a single entry per CDR3 protein. Of about 23,000 distinct CDR3 sequences in the sample, about 4.3% were seen once. This clonotype showed up many times. Antigen unknown. In germline, CDR1 is MNHNS, CDR2 SASEGT. Unmatched junction bases numbered 6, after V lost 7 bases and J lost 9 bases. The CDR3 sequence is 12 residues long.

The chain links TRBV6-1 to TRBJ2-1, with 7 bases fitting TRBD2. Sequenced material: lung tumor tissue, taken at surgery. The origin of this receptor is a male donor with early-stage non-small cell lung cancer. The CDR3 spells CASTRTSSEQFF. The CDR3, as DNA: TGTGCCAGCACTAGGACTAGTAGTGAGCAGTTCTTC.